This T cell receptor beta chain was found in a study of siplizumab effects on memory and regulatory T cells. A remark on this clone: The antigen is undetermined.

Germline V lookup: CDR1 SEHNR, CDR2 FQNEAQ (reference sequence). This CDR3 contains 18 residues. J gave up 0 bases and V 3 bases, and 11 bases lay outside the gene matches. The data were produced by immunoSEQ multiplex PCR, yet TCRdb's version contains in-frame clones alone and is incomplete. The sample holds about 69,000 clones, around nine tenths seen once. Overall study results and limits: Siplizumab caused a significant drop in alloreactive sequences traceable to unstimulated CD4+ memory cells. The authors could not assign a naive or memory phenotype to roughly 75-95% of proliferating CD4+ or CD8+ clones. Naive T cells looked more diverse than memory cells and looked like major alloresponse contributors.

The genes are TRBV7-9 and TRBJ2-7; TRBD2 matches at 10 bases. This receptor was taken from a human donor in good health. Specimen: Tregs sorted from blood. CDR3 bases: TGTGCCAGCAGCTTGGGACTAGCGACGGATTTGTTCTCCTACGAGCAGTACTTC. It is translated as CASSLGLATDLFSYEQYF.